One and the same sample provided the 14 T cell receptor beta chains below, sequenced in a study of blood T cell repertoires in COVID-19 (TCRdb year 2020). The protocol used for the library was the immunoSEQ multiplex PCR assay. TCRdb holds this immuneACCESS table with in-frame rearrangements only. Some clones are missing; in checked studies, unresolved V genes explain under half, and the rest has no known cause. In this sample the table shows roughly 100,000 clones, more than 70% of which occur a single time. In total, the top ten clones hold roughly 27% of the sample. The sequencing sample was made of peripheral blood. The source of these receptors is a human donor in a cohort sampled during active COVID-19.

This clone was found a few times. The chain is built from TRBV5-6 and TRBJ2-7; D is possibly TRBD2 (5 bases). CDR1 is SGHDT and CDR2 is YYEEEE in the germline V gene. The CDR3 loop spans 15 amino acids. Trimming shortened V by 4 bases and J by 6 bases, and 20 bases separated the two germline ends. The DNA of the CDR3 is TGTGCCAGCAGCCTCCTGGGAAGAGAACGGGGCGAGCAGTACTTC. Encoded protein: CASSLLGRERGEQYF.

This chain connects TRBV5-1 to TRBJ1-1; 8 nucleotides match TRBD1. Germline CDR1 reads SGHRS; CDR2 reads YFSETQ. The length of the CDR3 is 15 residues. After removal of 0 bases from V and 5 bases from J, the junction contained 6 bases not matched to a gene. Here the CDR3 reads CASSLAGQGWTEAFF. The CDR3, as DNA: TGCGCCAGCAGCTTGGCAGGACAGGGTTGGACTGAAGCTTTCTTT.

This clone was observed a single time. V usage is TRBV24-1 and J usage is TRBJ2-2, with D possibly TRBD1 on 6 matching bases. Germline CDR1 reads KGHDR; CDR2 reads SFDVKD. CDR3 length: 13 residues. The V end lost 9 bases, the J end lost 4 bases, and 11 bases lay between the germline ends. The CDR3 reads CATGDIFTGELFF. CDR3 DNA: TGTGCCACCGGGGACATCTTCACCGGGGAGCTGTTTTTT.

The chain is built from TRBV11-2 and TRBJ2-1; 10 bases fit TRBD2. CDR1 is SGHAT, CDR2 FQNNGV, per germline. J lost 6 bases, V lost 5 bases, and 7 bases had no gene match. The CDR3 spans 15 residues. The CDR3 DNA is TGTGCCAGCAGCACGAGCGGGAGGGCCCGCAATGAGCAGTTCTTC. Amino acids: CASSTSGRARNEQFF. Drawing the rest from reference TRBV11-2 and TRBJ2-1, the complete variable domain is EAGVAQSPRYKIIEKRQSVAFWCNPISGHATLYWYQQILGQGPKLLIQFQNNGVVDDSQLPKDRFSAERLKGVDSTLKIQPAKLEDSAVYLCASSTSGRARNEQFFGPGTRLTVL.

The rearrangement links TRBV18 to TRBJ1-3, with 7 bases identical to TRBD1. The CDR3 sequence is 17 residues long. CDR1 KGHSH and CDR2 LQKENI come from the germline V gene. V dropped 4 bases and J dropped 0; count of bases not matched to a gene: 9. The CDR3 spells CASSQEGAYVSGNTIYF. As DNA, the CDR3 is TGTGCCAGCTCACAAGAGGGGGCCTACGTCTCTGGAAACACCATATATTTT.

V usage is TRBV6-1 and J usage is TRBJ1-3, with D possibly being TRBD1 (5 bases). Trimming left V 1 base short and J 3 bases short, with 7 bases between. The CDR3 consists of 14 residues. CDR1 and CDR2 (germline): MNHNS, SASEGT. CDR3 in amino acids: CASSEGGLGNTIYF. CDR3 bases: TGTGCCAGCAGTGAAGGGGGCCTTGGAAACACCATATATTTT.

The V call is TRBV6-5, the J call TRBJ2-5; D remains unclear. V was trimmed by 4 bases and J by 1 base, leaving 4 bases between them. This CDR3 has 12 amino acids. Germline values: CDR1 MNHEY, CDR2 SVGAGI. Here the CDR3 reads CASSSGQETQYF. The CDR3 DNA is TGTGCCAGCAGTTCCGGCCAAGAGACCCAGTACTTC.

V and J are TRBV5-1 and TRBJ1-1, with D unclear. Germline assignment: CDR1 SGHRS and CDR2 YFSETQ. The CDR3 totals 14 residues. V was pared by 1 base and J by 1 base, with 8 bases between. The CDR3 nucleotides read TGCGCCAGCAGCTTGTCCGGAGCGAACACTGAAGCTTTCTTT. Translating it yields CASSLSGANTEAFF.

This chain connects TRBV7-9 to TRBJ1-2, with TRBD1 as a possible D gene (6 bases). Looked up from germline, CDR1 is SEHNR and CDR2 is FQNEAQ (reference sequence). Trimming left V 7 bases short and J 7 bases short, with 19 bases between. CDR3 length: 14 residues. This CDR3 is CASTRVQGASGYTF. CDR3 coding DNA: TGTGCCAGCACCCGAGTACAGGGAGCTAGTGGCTACACCTTC.

The rearrangement uses TRBV19 and TRBJ1-1; D may be TRBD1 (6 bases). This CDR3 is built from 15 residues. CDR1 is LNHDA, CDR2 SQIVND, per germline (reference sequence). V gave up 7 bases and J gave up 0 bases, with 15 bases separating them. CDR3 nucleotide sequence: TGTGCCAGTATTTTTCGGACAGACATGAACACTGAAGCTTTCTTT. The encoded protein is CASIFRTDMNTEAFF.

The chain uses TRBV7-2 and TRBJ2-5, with 7 bases that match TRBD1. CDR3 length equals 16 residues. V lost 5 bases, J lost 4 bases, and 13 bases stayed unmatched. Germline loops: CDR1 SGHTA, CDR2 FQGNSA. CDR3: CASSPGGPGAPETQYF. The DNA for the CDR3 is TGTGCCAGCAGCCCAGGGGGACCAGGGGCTCCAGAGACCCAGTACTTC.

This clone showed up just a few times. This chain connects TRBV28 to TRBJ2-6; TRBD1 matches 12 bases. Unmatched junction bases numbered 10, after V lost 3 bases and J lost 4 bases. CDR3 length: 19 residues. Germline CDR1 and CDR2: MDHEN and SYDVKM. The CDR3: CASSFRGTGGLLGANVLTF. The DNA for the CDR3 is TGTGCCAGCAGTTTTAGGGGGACAGGGGGCTTGTTAGGGGCCAACGTCCTGACTTTC.

J is TRBJ2-1 and V is TRBV5-1; 12 bases are a match to TRBD2. J lost 4 bases, V lost 0 bases, and 2 bases had no gene match. The CDR3 runs to 16 residues. Germline CDR1 reads SGHRS; CDR2 reads YFSETQ. The CDR3: CASSLGGLAGYNEQFF. The CDR3 DNA is TGCGCCAGCAGCTTGGGCGGACTAGCGGGGTACAATGAGCAGTTCTTC.

V and J are TRBV11-1 and TRBJ2-7, with D maybe TRBD2 (6 bases). V was shortened by 4 bases and J by 7 bases, with 11 bases between the two germline ends. The CDR3 covers 12 residues. Germline V gene data show CDR1 as SGHAT and CDR2 as FQDESV (reference sequence). The CDR3 DNA is TGTGCCAGCAGCTCCGGGACTTTAGAGCAGTACTTC. As protein: CASSSGTLEQYF.